This T cell receptor beta chain is from a study of vaccination effects on CD4 cells after COVID-19. About the study: Participants each got two BNT162b2 or mRNA-1273 vaccine doses.

The table came from immunoSEQ multiplex PCR; TCRdb's copy has only in-frame clones and leaves some out. The sample consists of tens of thousands of clones, under 75% of them appearing once. Study conclusions and caveats: In the study, convalescent patients were few, and early post-infection timepoints were absent. Clones of infection and vaccine origin contracted markedly late after vaccination.

Comment on this clone: Its antigen is currently unknown.

This CDR3 is built from 15 residues. With 3 bases clipped from V and 5 bases from J, the junction kept 9 bases outside the gene matches. Per the germline V gene, CDR1 is LNHDA and CDR2 is SQIVND (reference sequence). ViraFEST assay sequencing came after antigen-specific CD4+ T cells were expanded with viral peptide pools. CD4+ T cell isolation took place after 10 days of culture. None of the vaccinated had previously contracted SARS-CoV-2, and their nucleocapsid antibodies tested negative. The rearrangement joins TRBV19 to TRBJ1-2; 7 nucleotides agree with TRBD1. Sequenced material: CD4+ T cells from PBMCs cultured with HCoV-OC43 spike peptides, taken before COVID-19 vaccination. Subset denoted: HCoV-OC43 spike overlapping peptide pool stimulation. The sequence was obtained from a human donor who received a COVID-19 vaccine. Here the CDR3 reads CASSISSGQYYGYTF. CDR3 DNA: TGTGCCAGTAGTATTAGTTCGGGACAGTATTATGGCTACACCTTC.